This paragraph reports one T cell receptor beta chain. Sequenced by immunoSEQ multiplex PCR; TCRdb stores in-frame clones only, minus some. The sample holds more than 65,000 clones, approximately 91% seen once. The sample originates from a study of T cell changes during pregnancy in multiple sclerosis. V lost 0 bases to trimming and J lost 6 bases, with 8 bases between them. CDR1 LGHNA and CDR2 YNFKEQ come from the germline V gene. The CDR3 contains 14 residues. Sample: peripheral blood, taken in the first trimester of pregnancy. This receptor was obtained from a female donor with multiple sclerosis, enrolled in a pregnancy study. The V and J genes are TRBV4-2 and TRBJ2-2; D is ambiguous. CDR3 nucleotide sequence: TGTGCCAGCAGCCAAGATCGAGTATCCGGGGAGCTGTTTTTT. This translates into CASSQDRVSGELFF.